Listed here are 2 T cell receptor beta chains from one sample, sequenced in a study of blood T cell repertoires in COVID-19. TCRdb's copy holds only in-frame clones and misses some; the assay was immunoSEQ multiplex PCR. Of fewer than 450,000 clones listed, 90% to 95% are singletons. The sequenced sample consisted of peripheral blood. These receptors originate from a young woman who had recovered from COVID-19.

This clone was detected once. CDR3 coding DNA: TGTGCCAGCAGTTTTGGGGCGGGAGGACGAGAGACCCAGTACTTC. Amino acid sequence: CASSFGAGGRETQYF. The chain recombines TRBV28 with TRBJ2-5; 8 positions agree with TRBD2. Trimming at V came to 3 bases and at J to 4 bases, leaving 7 bases not matched to a gene. This CDR3 spans 15 amino acids. The germline V gene encodes CDR1 MDHEN and CDR2 SYDVKM.

With respect to this clone: A read error may account for a junction end that differs from germline. The chain uses TRBV6-6 and TRBJ1-5, with 12 bases fitting TRBD1. The CDR3 length is 15 residues. The germline CDR1 and CDR2 sequences are MNHNY and SVGAGI (reference sequence). The CDR3 DNA reads TGTGCCAGCGGCGGAGGGACAGGGGGCAAACAGCCCCAGCATTTT. This sequence encodes CASGGGTGGKQPQHF.